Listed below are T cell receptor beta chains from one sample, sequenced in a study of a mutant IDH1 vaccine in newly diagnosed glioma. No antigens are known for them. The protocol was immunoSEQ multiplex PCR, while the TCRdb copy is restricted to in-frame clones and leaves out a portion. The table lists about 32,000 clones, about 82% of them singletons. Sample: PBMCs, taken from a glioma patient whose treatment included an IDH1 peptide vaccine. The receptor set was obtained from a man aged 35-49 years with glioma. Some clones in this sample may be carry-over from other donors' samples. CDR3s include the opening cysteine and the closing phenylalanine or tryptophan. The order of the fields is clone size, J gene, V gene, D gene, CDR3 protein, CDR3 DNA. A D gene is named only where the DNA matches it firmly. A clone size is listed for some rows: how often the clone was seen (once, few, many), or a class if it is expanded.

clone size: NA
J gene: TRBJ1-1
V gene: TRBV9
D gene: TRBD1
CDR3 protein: CASSVGTGEQGEAFF
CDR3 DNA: TGTGCCAGCAGCGTAGGGACAGGAGAACAGGGTGAAGCTTTCTTT

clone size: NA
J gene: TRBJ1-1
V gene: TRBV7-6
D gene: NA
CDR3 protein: CASSLGGGETEAFF
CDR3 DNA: TGTGCCAGCAGCTTAGGAGGGGGTGAGACTGAAGCTTTCTTT

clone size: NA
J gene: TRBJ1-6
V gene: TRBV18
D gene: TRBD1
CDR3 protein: CASSDRENSPLHF
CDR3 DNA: TGTGCCAGCTCGGACAGGGAAAATTCACCCCTCCACTTT

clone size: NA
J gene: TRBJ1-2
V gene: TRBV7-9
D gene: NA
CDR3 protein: CASSWSLSSYGYTF
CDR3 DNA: TGTGCCAGCAGCTGGAGCCTCTCCTCCTATGGCTACACCTTC

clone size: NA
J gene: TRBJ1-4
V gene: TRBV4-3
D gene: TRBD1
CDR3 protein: CASSQDNRGTHRGNEKLFF
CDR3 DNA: TGCGCCAGCAGCCAAGATAACAGGGGGACCCATCGAGGGAATGAAAAACTGTTTTTT

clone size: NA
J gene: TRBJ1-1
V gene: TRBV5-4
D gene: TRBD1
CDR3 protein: CASSSGTGRTEAFF
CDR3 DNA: TGTGCCAGCAGTTCCGGGACAGGGAGGACTGAAGCTTTCTTT

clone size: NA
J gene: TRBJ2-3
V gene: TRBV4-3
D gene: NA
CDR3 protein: CASSRLRDHGDTQYF
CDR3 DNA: TGCGCCAGCAGCCGTCTCCGAGACCACGGGGATACGCAGTATTTT

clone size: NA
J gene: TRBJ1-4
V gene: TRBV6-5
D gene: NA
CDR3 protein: CASSPTGPNEKLFF
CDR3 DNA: TGTGCCAGCAGTCCGACAGGACCTAATGAAAAACTGTTTTTT

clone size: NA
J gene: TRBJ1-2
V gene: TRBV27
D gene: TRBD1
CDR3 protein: CASSLSETGFGYTF
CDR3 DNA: TGTGCCAGCAGTTTATCCGAGACAGGGTTTGGCTACACCTTC

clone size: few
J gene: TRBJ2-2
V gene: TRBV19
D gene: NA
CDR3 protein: CASSAAWGFGELFF
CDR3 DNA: TGTGCCAGTAGCGCGGCTTGGGGCTTTGGGGAGCTGTTTTTT

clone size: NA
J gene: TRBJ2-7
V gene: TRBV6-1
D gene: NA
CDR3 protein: CASSEFLGTPYEQYF
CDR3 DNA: TGTGCCAGCAGTGAATTTCTCGGGACCCCCTACGAGCAGTACTTC

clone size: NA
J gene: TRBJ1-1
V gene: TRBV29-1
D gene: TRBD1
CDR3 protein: CSVGQGLNTEAFF
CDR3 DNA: TGCAGCGTAGGACAGGGTTTGAACACTGAAGCTTTCTTT

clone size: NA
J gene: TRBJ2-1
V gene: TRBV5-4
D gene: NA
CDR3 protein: CASSFNRGDEQFF
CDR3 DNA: TGTGCCAGCAGCTTCAATAGAGGGGATGAGCAGTTCTTC

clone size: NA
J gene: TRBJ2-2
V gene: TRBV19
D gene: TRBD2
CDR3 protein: CASSIGLAGEPTGELFF
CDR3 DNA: TGTGCCAGTAGTATAGGGCTAGCGGGGGAGCCAACCGGGGAGCTGTTTTTT